The 29 T cell receptor beta chains listed next were all sequenced from one sample in a study of vaccination and CD4 T cells after COVID-19. Treatment meaning: approximately nine-day PBMC culture with coronavirus spike peptide pools or control peptides (ViraFEST assay). Their recognized antigens are unknown. Cultured CD4+ T-cell DNA underwent Oncomine TCR Beta short-read sequencing. MiXCR, applied by TCRdb to the PCR reads, yields one record per CDR3 protein. The sample holds about 11,000 distinct CDR3 sequences; around 60% are singletons and the top ten take approximately 35%. Source material: CD4+ T cells from blood, cultured in vitro. These receptors were collected from a human donor who had recovered from COVID-19.

This chain connects TRBV19 to TRBJ1-2; TRBD1 agrees at 9 bases. The ends lost 6 bases at V and 1 base at J; junction bases unmatched: 9. This CDR3 region has 16 residues. Germline lookup yields CDR1 LNHDA and CDR2 SQIVND (reference sequence). CDR3 protein: CASSPLDRGINYGYTF. The CDR3 DNA is TGTGCCAGTAGCCCCCTGGACAGGGGAATTAACTATGGCTACACCTTC.

This clonotype occurred once. The genes are TRBV5-1 and TRBJ2-5, with D tentatively TRBD2 (7 bases). The ends were cut back, 7 bases at V and 4 bases at J, with 23 bases in the middle. Germline V lookup: CDR1 SGHRS, CDR2 YFSETQ. The CDR3 totals 16 residues. Here the CDR3 DNA reads TGCGCCAGCGCACGGATAGGCGGGGGCCCCGGAGAGACCCAGTACTTC. It is translated as CASARIGGGPGETQYF.

CDR3 DNA sequence: TGTGCCAGCAACGTTGGACAGGGTCGTGGCTACACCTTC. Translated, it gives CASNVGQGRGYTF. The rearrangement uses TRBV6-1 and TRBJ1-2, with 8 positions matching TRBD1. This CDR3 region has 13 residues. The trim removed 7 bases at V and 7 bases at J, leaving 8 bases unmatched. Germline V gene data show CDR1 as MNHNS and CDR2 as SASEGT.

V usage is TRBV7-8 and J usage is TRBJ2-3; 9 positions agree with TRBD2. From germline, CDR1 is SGHVS and CDR2 FQNEAQ. V shed 2 bases, J shed 1 base, and the junction held 4 bases outside the gene matches. This CDR3 has 16 amino acids. The CDR3 DNA follows: TGTGCCAGCAGCTTAATGACTAGCGGCGGCACAGATACGCAGTATTTT. Its protein is CASSLMTSGGTDTQYF. The full variable domain, with the rest looked up from reference TRBV7-8 and TRBJ2-3, is GAGVSQSPRYKVAKRGQDVALRCDPISGHVSLFWYQQALGQGPEFLTYFQNEAQLDKSGLPSDRFFAERPEGSVSTLKIQRTQQEDSAVYLCASSLMTSGGTDTQYFGPGTRLTVL.

This clonotype was counted a few times. The chain combines TRBV20-1 with TRBJ2-3, with D unclear. Germline V gene data show CDR1 as DFQATT and CDR2 as SNEGSKA (reference sequence). This CDR3 has 11 residues. Trimming pared 6 bases from V and 4 bases from J, leaving 8 bases between. The CDR3 sequence is CSAYSPDTQYF. Written as DNA, the CDR3 is TGCAGTGCCTATTCCCCAGATACGCAGTATTTT.

V usage is TRBV19 and J usage is TRBJ1-3, with D perhaps TRBD1 (5 bases). This CDR3 has 14 residues. CDR1 and CDR2 (germline): LNHDA, SQIVND (reference sequence). V was cut by 8 bases and J by 0 bases, with 11 bases left in between. CDR3 sequence: CASGHRISGNTIYF. The CDR3 DNA is TGTGCCAGTGGGCACAGGATCTCTGGAAACACCATATATTTT.

The rearrangement links TRBV7-9 to TRBJ1-1; D is ambiguous. CDR1 and CDR2 from the germline V gene are SEHNR and FQNEAQ (reference sequence). The CDR3 length is 13 residues. V lost 3 bases to trimming and J lost 4 bases, with 9 bases between them. The CDR3 DNA reads as TGTGCCAGCAGCTTTTCAGAGATCACTGAAGCTTTCTTT. Translation gives CASSFSEITEAFF.

The chain couples TRBV6-1 to TRBJ1-1; 10 bases map to TRBD1. Per germline, CDR1 MNHNS and CDR2 SASEGT. There are 13 residues in the CDR3. V lost 7 bases to trimming and J lost 4 bases; unmatched junction nucleotides: 3. As DNA, the CDR3 is TGTGCCAGCACTAGGACAGGGGGCACTGAAGCTTTCTTT. Residues: CASTRTGGTEAFF.

This clonotype was observed a handful of times. V usage is TRBV2 and J usage is TRBJ2-5; 8 bases fit TRBD1. Per germline, CDR1 SNHLY and CDR2 FYNNEI. Trimming removed 6 bases from V and 2 bases from J; junction bases left unmatched: 8. This CDR3 spans 15 amino acids. The CDR3 is CASSGQGNLQETQYF. The DNA for the CDR3 is TGTGCCAGCAGCGGACAGGGTAACCTACAAGAGACCCAGTACTTC.

The J gene is TRBJ1-5, the V gene TRBV27; TRBD1 aligns across 7 bases. This CDR3 is 15 amino acids long. The germline V gene encodes CDR1 MNHEY and CDR2 SMNVEV (reference sequence). V lost 0 bases, J lost 4 bases, and 3 bases stayed unmatched. The chain's CDR3 is CASSLSGQANQPQHF. In DNA form, the CDR3 reads TGTGCCAGCAGTTTATCAGGACAGGCAAATCAGCCCCAGCATTTT.

This clonotype was detected a few times. The CDR3 is CATSDATGGVDTQYF. The CDR3 nucleotides read TGTGCCACCAGTGACGCCACAGGGGGCGTAGATACGCAGTATTTT. This chain links TRBV24-1 with TRBJ2-3, with 9 bases fitting TRBD1. In germline, CDR1 is KGHDR, CDR2 SFDVKD. J lost 5 bases, V lost 4 bases, and 6 bases had no gene match. The CDR3 length is 15 residues.

Only a few counts were recorded for this clonotype. CDR3 DNA sequence: TGCAGTGCTAGAGATCGGAGGGGGAGTTCCCCCCAGCATTTT. Amino acids: CSARDRRGSSPQHF. The V call is TRBV20-1, the J call TRBJ1-5; D may be TRBD1 (6 bases). This CDR3 has 14 residues. Trimming removed 0 bases from V and 10 bases from J, with 16 bases in between. Germline CDR1 and CDR2: DFQATT and SNEGSKA (reference sequence).

This clonotype has just a few counts. The chain uses TRBV6-5 and TRBJ2-3, with D maybe TRBD1 (7 bases). Germline CDR1 and CDR2: MNHEY and SVGAGI. The CDR3 extends over 15 amino acids. The V end was cut by 2 bases, the J end by 1 base, with 10 bases between. Written as DNA, the CDR3 is TGTGCCAGCAGTTACCCCAGGGGGGGCACAGATACGCAGTATTTT. Translation: CASSYPRGGTDTQYF.

The chain combines TRBV27 with TRBJ1-5; D unresolved. CDR1 MNHEY and CDR2 SMNVEV come from the germline V gene (reference sequence). V lost 2 bases, J lost 5 bases, and 7 bases lay in between. The CDR3 sequence is 13 residues long. The CDR3 bases are TGTGCCAGCAGTTTAGGCGACCATCAGCCCCAGCATTTT. This gives the protein CASSLGDHQPQHF.

This chain connects TRBV2 to TRBJ1-2; the match to TRBD1 covers 8 bases. The CDR3 totals 13 residues. The V gene end was trimmed by 9 bases and the J gene end by 8 bases; junction bases not matched to a gene: 11. Germline CDR1 and CDR2: SNHLY and FYNNEI. The CDR3 here is CASSPGQAKGYTF. The CDR3 DNA follows: TGTGCCAGTAGCCCGGGACAGGCGAAGGGCTACACCTTC.

This clonotype was counted a few times. The V call is TRBV14, the J call TRBJ2-3; D call uncertain. This CDR3 is 11 amino acids long. V lost 2 bases and J lost 4, with 1 base in between. The germline CDR1 and CDR2 sequences are SGHDN and FVKESK. Here the CDR3 reads CASSQSDTQYF. DNA for the CDR3: TGTGCCAGCAGCCAATCAGATACGCAGTATTTT. The complete variable domain, with remaining parts taken from reference TRBV14 and TRBJ2-3, reads EAGVTQFPSHSVIEKGQTVTLRCDPISGHDNLYWYRRVMGKEIKFLLHFVKESKQDESGMPNNRFLAERTGGTYSTLKVQPAELEDSGVYFCASSQSDTQYFGPGTRLTVL.

The chain combines TRBV9 with TRBJ2-3; 14 nucleotides agree with TRBD2. The CDR3 sequence is 15 residues long. V shed 7 bases, J shed 1 base, and the junction held 2 bases outside the gene matches. The V gene's germline CDR1 is SGDLS and CDR2 YYNGEE. The CDR3 protein is CASGTSGGRTDTQYF. CDR3 coding DNA: TGTGCCAGCGGGACTAGCGGGGGCCGCACAGATACGCAGTATTTT.

The rearrangement joins TRBV6-1 to TRBJ1-1; no clear D gene. Looked up from germline, CDR1 is MNHNS and CDR2 is SASEGT. The CDR3 is made up of 14 amino acids. V lost 8 bases and J 4 bases, leaving 17 bases between the germline ends. CDR3 coding DNA: TGTGCCAGCGCCAGTGGGTATTTGGGCACTGAAGCTTTCTTT. It is translated as CASASGYLGTEAFF.

The chain carries TRBV30 and TRBJ1-1; D gene unclear. V dropped 2 bases and J dropped 0 bases, with 1 base sitting between them. The germline gives CDR1 GTSNPN, CDR2 SVGIG (reference sequence). This CDR3 has 11 amino acids. The CDR3 nucleotides are TGTGCCTGGAGTATGAACACTGAAGCTTTCTTT. Protein: CAWSMNTEAFF. The variable domain in full, with the rest retrieved from reference TRBV30 and TRBJ1-1, is SQTIHQWPATLVQPVGSPLSLECTVEGTSNPNLYWYRQAAGRGLQLLFYSVGIGQISSEVPQNLSASRPQDRQFILSSKKLLLSDSGFYLCAWSMNTEAFFGQGTRLTVV.

J is TRBJ2-7 and V is TRBV28, with 9 bases lining up with TRBD1. Germline V gene data show CDR1 as MDHEN and CDR2 as SYDVKM. The CDR3 contains 15 residues. V shed 5 bases, J shed 9 bases, and the junction held 14 bases outside the gene matches. Written as DNA, the CDR3 is TGTGCCAGCAGTCCCGGGACAGGGCCTACTACGGGGCAGTACTTC. Amino acid sequence: CASSPGTGPTTGQYF.

This clonotype was recorded a few times. The CDR3 DNA reads TGCAGTGCTAGGGACAGGGGGCCTGGCGGCTACACCTTC. This codes for CSARDRGPGGYTF. The chain is built from TRBV20-1 and TRBJ1-2, with 11 bases aligning to TRBD1. Germline V gene lookup returns CDR1 DFQATT and CDR2 SNEGSKA (reference sequence). The CDR3 runs to 13 residues. V lost 3 bases and J lost 8; bases outside the gene matches: 5.

This clonotype was detected only a few times. The rearrangement links TRBV2 to TRBJ1-5; D unclear. V was trimmed by 7 bases and J by 0 bases, leaving 13 bases between them. CDR3 length: 15 amino acids. Germline assignment: CDR1 SNHLY and CDR2 FYNNEI. The CDR3 loop reads CASKGAPYSNQPQHF. The CDR3 DNA reads TGTGCCAGCAAGGGAGCCCCCTATAGCAATCAGCCCCAGCATTTT.

V and J are TRBV18 and TRBJ1-6; 8 nucleotides align to TRBD1. After removal of 4 bases from V and 10 bases from J, the junction contained 6 bases not matched to a gene. Germline CDR1 and CDR2: KGHSH and LQKENI. This CDR3 has 14 amino acids. CDR3 in DNA: TGTGCCAGCTCACTGACAGGGGAAGACTCACCCCTCCACTTT. Protein: CASSLTGEDSPLHF.

The chain joins TRBV19 to TRBJ1-1; TRBD1 is a possible D gene (5 bases). CDR1 and CDR2 from the germline V gene are LNHDA and SQIVND (reference sequence). The CDR3 runs 15 residues. V was pared by 3 bases and J by 3 bases, with 14 bases between. CDR3 sequence: CASSMQGRIDTEAFF. The CDR3 DNA follows: TGTGCCAGTAGTATGCAGGGACGTATAGACACTGAAGCTTTCTTT.

In this sample, this clonotype turned up a few times. The chain joins TRBV7-3 to TRBJ2-3; unclear D gene. The length of the CDR3 is 12 residues. Trimming removed 4 bases at V and 5 bases at J, with 7 bases between. Germline V CDR1 and CDR2: SGHTA, FQGTGA. The CDR3 coding sequence is TGTGCCAGCAGCTCCCTAGGAGATACGCAGTATTTT. It encodes CASSSLGDTQYF.

The rearrangement uses TRBV10-2 and TRBJ1-3, with no clear D. Per the germline V gene, CDR1 is WSHSY and CDR2 is SAAADI. The CDR3 runs to 11 residues. V lost 6 bases, J lost 10 bases, and 10 bases lay in between. The CDR3 DNA follows: TGCGCCAGCAGGCCGGAATGGACCATATATTTT. It is translated as CASRPEWTIYF.

J is TRBJ2-5 and V is TRBV11-3; 10 nucleotides match TRBD2. The V segment lost 5 bases and the J segment 5 bases; nucleotides outside the gene matches: 8. The CDR3 totals 15 residues. Germline V gene data show CDR1 as SGHNT and CDR2 as YENEEA. CDR3 protein: CASSLLQRGGETQYF. CDR3 sequence (DNA): TGTGCCAGCAGCCTCCTACAGCGGGGGGGGGAGACCCAGTACTTC.

This clonotype turned up a few times. The chain joins TRBV6-1 to TRBJ2-3; 7 bases match TRBD1. V dropped 7 bases and J dropped 4; count of bases not matched to a gene: 8. Per the germline V gene, CDR1 is MNHNS and CDR2 is SASEGT. The CDR3 runs to 14 residues. CDR3 DNA sequence: TGTGCCAGCATCAGGGGGATATCTCCAGATACGCAGTATTTT. Amino acid sequence: CASIRGISPDTQYF.

This rearrangement joins TRBV21-1 to TRBJ1-5; the table gives TRBD1 as D, unverified against the DNA. TRBV21-1 is a pseudogene. The CDR3 has 15 residues. The CDR3, as DNA: TGTGCCAGCAGCAAGGGCTACAGGGAAAATCAGCCCCAGCATTTT. Residues: CASSKGYRENQPQHF.